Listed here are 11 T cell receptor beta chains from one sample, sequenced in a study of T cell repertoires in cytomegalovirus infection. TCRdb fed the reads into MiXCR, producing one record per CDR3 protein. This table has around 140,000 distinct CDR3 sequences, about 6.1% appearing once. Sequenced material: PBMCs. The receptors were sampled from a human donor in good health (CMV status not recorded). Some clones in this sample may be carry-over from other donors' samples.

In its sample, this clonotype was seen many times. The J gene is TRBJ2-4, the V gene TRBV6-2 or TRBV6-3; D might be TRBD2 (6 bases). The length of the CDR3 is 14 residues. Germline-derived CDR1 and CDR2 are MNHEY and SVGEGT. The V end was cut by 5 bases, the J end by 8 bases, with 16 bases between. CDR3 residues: CASSQQTSRDIQYF. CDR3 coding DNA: TGTGCCAGCAGTCAACAGACTAGTCGGGACATTCAGTACTTC.

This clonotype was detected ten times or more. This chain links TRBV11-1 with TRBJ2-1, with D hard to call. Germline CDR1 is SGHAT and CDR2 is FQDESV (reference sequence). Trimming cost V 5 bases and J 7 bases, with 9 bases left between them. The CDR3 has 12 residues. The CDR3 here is CASSTPPNEQFF. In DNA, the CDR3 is TGTGCCAGCAGCACCCCGCCAAATGAGCAGTTCTTC.

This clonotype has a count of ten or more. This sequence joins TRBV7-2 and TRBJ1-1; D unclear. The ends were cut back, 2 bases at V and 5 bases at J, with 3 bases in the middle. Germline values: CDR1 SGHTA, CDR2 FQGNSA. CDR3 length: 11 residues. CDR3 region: CASSLLTEAFF. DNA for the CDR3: TGTGCCAGCAGCTTATTGACTGAAGCTTTCTTT.

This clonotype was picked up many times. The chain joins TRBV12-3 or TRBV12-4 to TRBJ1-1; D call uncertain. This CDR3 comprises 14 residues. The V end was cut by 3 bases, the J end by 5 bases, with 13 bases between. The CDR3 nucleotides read TGTGCCAGCAGTTTTATGGTGGCATGGACTGAAGCTTTCTTT. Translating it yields CASSFMVAWTEAFF.

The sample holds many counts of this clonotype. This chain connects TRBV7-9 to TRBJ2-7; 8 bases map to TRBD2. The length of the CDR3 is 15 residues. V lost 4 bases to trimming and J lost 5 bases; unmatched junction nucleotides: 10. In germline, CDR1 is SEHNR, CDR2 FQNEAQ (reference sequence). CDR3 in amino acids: CASSSGGVQSDEQYF. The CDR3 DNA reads TGTGCCAGCAGCTCCGGGGGGGTCCAGTCGGACGAGCAGTACTTC.

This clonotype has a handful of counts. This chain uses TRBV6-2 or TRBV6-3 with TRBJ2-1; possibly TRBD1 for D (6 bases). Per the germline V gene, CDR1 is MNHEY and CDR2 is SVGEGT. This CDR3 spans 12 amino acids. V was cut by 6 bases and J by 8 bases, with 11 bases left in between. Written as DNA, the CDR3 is TGTGCCAGCAGCCCAGGGGTTCATGAGCAGTTCTTC. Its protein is CASSPGVHEQFF.

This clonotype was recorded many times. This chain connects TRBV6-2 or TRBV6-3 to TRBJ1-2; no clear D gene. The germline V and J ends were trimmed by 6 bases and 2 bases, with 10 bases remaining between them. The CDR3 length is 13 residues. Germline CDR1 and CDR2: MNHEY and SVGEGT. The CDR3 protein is CASREAYNYGYTF. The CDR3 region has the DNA TGTGCCAGCAGAGAGGCCTACAACTATGGCTACACCTTC.

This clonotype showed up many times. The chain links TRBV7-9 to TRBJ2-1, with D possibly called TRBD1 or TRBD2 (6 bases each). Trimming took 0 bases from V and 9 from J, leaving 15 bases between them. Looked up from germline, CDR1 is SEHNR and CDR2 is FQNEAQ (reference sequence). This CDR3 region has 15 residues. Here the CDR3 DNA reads TGTGCCAGCAGCTTAGCCCGGGGGCGCGGTAGTGAGCAGTTCTTC. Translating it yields CASSLARGRGSEQFF.

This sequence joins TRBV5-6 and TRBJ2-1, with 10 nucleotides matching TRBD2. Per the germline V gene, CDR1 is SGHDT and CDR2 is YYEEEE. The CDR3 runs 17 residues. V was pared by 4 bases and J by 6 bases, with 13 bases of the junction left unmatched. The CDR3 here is CASSPFGLAGELNEQFF. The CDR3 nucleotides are TGTGCCAGCAGCCCCTTCGGGCTAGCGGGGGAGCTCAATGAGCAGTTCTTC.

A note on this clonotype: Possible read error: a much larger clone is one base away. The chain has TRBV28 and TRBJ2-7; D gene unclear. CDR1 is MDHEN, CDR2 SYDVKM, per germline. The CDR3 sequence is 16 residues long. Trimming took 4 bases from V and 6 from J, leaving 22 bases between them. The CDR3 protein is CASSSTSRALAREQYF. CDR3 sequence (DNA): TGTGCCAGCAGTTCCACGTCCCGGGCCCTGGCCCGCGAGCAGTACTTC.

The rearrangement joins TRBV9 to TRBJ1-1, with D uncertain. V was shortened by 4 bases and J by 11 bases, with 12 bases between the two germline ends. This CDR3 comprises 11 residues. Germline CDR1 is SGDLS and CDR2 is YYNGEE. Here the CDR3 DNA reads TGTGCCAGCAGCCCTTCGGTAGGGGCTTTCTTT. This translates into CASSPSVGAFF.